This T cell receptor (beta chain) was obtained from a study of B cell selection in AIRE deficiency. The CDR3 totals 16 residues. J gave up 4 bases and V 5 bases, and 9 bases lay outside the gene matches. Germline V CDR1 and CDR2: SGHTA, FQGNSA. Only in-frame clones appear in the TCRdb table, and some are missing; sequencing was by immunoSEQ multiplex PCR. The sample gives roughly 23,000 clones, roughly 98% of which show up once; 0.17% is in the top ten. Sorting defined conventional CD4 T cells as CD4+CD127+. The TCR sequence derives from a human donor with AIRE deficiency. Source material: conventional CD4+ T cells sorted from PBMCs. The V gene is TRBV7-2, the J gene TRBJ2-7, with 12 bases matching TRBD2. CDR3 sequence: CASSPRTSGILYEQYF. The DNA for the CDR3 is TGTGCCAGCAGCCCTCGGACTAGCGGGATCCTATACGAGCAGTACTTC.